What follows are 5 T cell receptor beta chains derived from one specimen sequenced in a study of blood T cell repertoires in COVID-19. TCRdb keeps only in-frame clones here, not all; method: immunoSEQ multiplex PCR. Among some 210,000 clones listed, almost 85% were seen once. Source material: peripheral blood. These receptors all come from a woman aged 50 to 60 with active or convalescent COVID-19.

V and J are TRBV5-1 and TRBJ1-3; D ambiguous. Germline V gives CDR1 SGHRS, CDR2 YFSETQ. Trimming took off 4 bases at V and 0 bases at J, with 14 bases between the two ends. The CDR3 contains 16 residues. CDR3 residues: CASSTSGLHSGNTIYF. The CDR3 region has the DNA TGCGCCAGCAGCACTTCGGGGTTACACTCTGGAAACACCATATATTTT.

V and J are TRBV9 and TRBJ2-5; D is unclear. The V and J ends lost 0 bases and 4 bases respectively, with 7 bases between them. Looked up from germline, CDR1 is SGDLS and CDR2 is YYNGEE. This CDR3 is built from 13 residues. CDR3 nucleotide sequence: TGTGCCAGCAGCGTAGATCCGGGAGAGACCCAGTACTTC. It translates to CASSVDPGETQYF.

The V gene is TRBV4-2, the J gene TRBJ2-1; 9 bases line up with TRBD2. V shed 0 bases, J shed 9 bases, and the junction held 6 bases outside the gene matches. This CDR3 comprises 15 residues. Germline V lookup: CDR1 LGHNA, CDR2 YNFKEQ. The CDR3 loop is CASSQEGTSISEQFF. The CDR3 DNA reads TGTGCCAGCAGCCAAGAGGGGACTAGCATAAGTGAGCAGTTCTTC.

This sequence joins TRBV19 and TRBJ1-5; no definite D call. V lost 4 bases to trimming and J lost 0 bases, with 10 bases between them. Germline assignment: CDR1 LNHDA and CDR2 SQIVND (reference sequence). This CDR3 comprises 15 residues. The CDR3 region has the DNA TGTGCCAGTAGTACACAGAGATTTAGCAATCAGCCCCAGCATTTT. Encoded protein: CASSTQRFSNQPQHF.

The gene calls are TRBV3-1 (or the pseudogene TRBV3-2) and TRBJ1-2; 8 bases line up with TRBD1. Trimming at V came to 0 bases and at J to 7 bases, leaving 4 bases not matched to a gene. CDR3 size: 14 residues. CDR1 and CDR2 (germline): LGHDT, YNNKEL (reference sequence). The CDR3 reads CASSQETGVGGYTF. CDR3 bases: TGTGCCAGCAGCCAAGAGACAGGGGTCGGTGGCTACACCTTC.